Sequencing of this TCR beta chain was carried out in a study of shared clonotypes between healthy human individuals. Overall study findings and caveats: Non-shared clonotypes were found to have lower generation probabilities than the clonotypes that were shared by all four of the sorted-subset donors. Represented diversity (both genetic and exposure-history) was limited by the small number of donors.

This CDR3 is built from 13 residues. Trimming removed 0 bases from V and 15 bases from J, with 16 bases in between. Per the germline V gene, CDR1 is SGHNT and CDR2 is YYREEE (reference sequence). Among the donors, all were Caucasian adults who lived in Nashville, Tennessee. A split of CD4+ cells into CD45RA+ naive and CD45RA-negative memory subsets was performed. To note about this clone: The antigen is unknown.

Assay used: immunoSEQ multiplex PCR; TCRdb lists only in-frame clones, some missing. The sample comprises 850,000 to 1,200,000 clones, around 76% of which are singletons, and roughly 1.4% rests with the top ten. The sequencing sample was made of memory CD4+ T cells sorted from blood. Described subset: CD45RA-negative fraction. The chain has TRBV5-4 and TRBJ2-1; D ambiguous. The TCR originated in a man younger than 30 in good health. CDR3 DNA sequence: TGTGCCAGCAGCTTGGCCCTGGGTTCCCCGGGGTTCTTC. Its translation: CASSLALGSPGFF.